The T cell receptor (beta chain) described here comes from a study of beta chain features in type 1 diabetes. Sorting gave populations that all exceeded 98% purity. The ends were cut back, 6 bases at V and 7 bases at J, with 15 bases in the middle. The CDR3 length is 13 residues. CDR1 SNHLY and CDR2 FYNNEI come from the germline V gene. Expressed TCRB transcripts were sequenced, since all the RNA that had been isolated was reverse transcribed. Sequenced naive, central memory and regulatory T cell samples produced an average of approximately 3.5 million reads. Sequencing was performed with immunoSEQ multiplex PCR; in TCRdb, only in-frame clones are kept and a portion is missing. The data contain around 160,000 clones, 40% to 60% of them singletons.

The TCR comes from a man aged 18 to 35 in good health. The chain employs TRBV2 and TRBJ1-2, with D perhaps TRBD1 (5 bases). Sequences were obtained from Tregs from blood. CDR3 amino acids: CASSPVQGGGYTF. In nucleotides, the CDR3 is TGTGCCAGCAGCCCGGTGCAGGGCGGTGGCTACACCTTC.